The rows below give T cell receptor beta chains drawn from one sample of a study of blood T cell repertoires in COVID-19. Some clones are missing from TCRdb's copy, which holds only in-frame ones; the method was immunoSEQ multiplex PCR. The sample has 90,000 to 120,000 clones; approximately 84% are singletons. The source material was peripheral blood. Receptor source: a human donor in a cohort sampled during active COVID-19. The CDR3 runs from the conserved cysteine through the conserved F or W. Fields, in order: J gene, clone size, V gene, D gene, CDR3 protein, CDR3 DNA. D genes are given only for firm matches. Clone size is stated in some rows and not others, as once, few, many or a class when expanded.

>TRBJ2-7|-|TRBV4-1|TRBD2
CASSQPTSGYEQYF
TGCGCCAGCAGCCAGCCCACTAGCGGCTACGAGCAGTACTTC
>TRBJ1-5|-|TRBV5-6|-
CASSPRSSGGNQPQHF
TGTGCCAGCAGCCCTAGGTCGTCGGGGGGCAATCAGCCCCAGCATTTT
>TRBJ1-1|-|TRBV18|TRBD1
CASSPSVTGVGLTFF
TGTGCCAGCTCACCTTCTGTGACAGGGGTTGGTTTGACTTTCTTT
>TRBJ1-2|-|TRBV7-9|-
CASSPDSRYGYTF
TGTGCCAGCAGCCCGGACAGCCGATATGGCTACACCTTC
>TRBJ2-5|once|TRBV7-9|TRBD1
CASSLRQGGETQYF
TGTGCCAGCAGCCTCAGACAGGGTGGAGAGACCCAGTACTTC
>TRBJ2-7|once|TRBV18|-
CASSPGLLFGEQYF
TGTGCCAGCTCACCAGGTCTACTGTTTGGCGAGCAGTACTTC
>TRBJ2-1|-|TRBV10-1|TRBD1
CASSPGTVGNEQFF
TGCGCCAGCAGCCCCGGGACAGTCGGGAATGAGCAGTTCTTC
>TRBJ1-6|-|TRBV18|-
CASSPGTDSPLHF
TGTGCCAGCTCACCTGGTACGGATTCACCCCTCCACTTT
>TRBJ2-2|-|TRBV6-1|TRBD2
CASSGETSGRSGELFF
TGTGCCAGCAGTGGGGAAACTAGCGGGAGGTCGGGGGAGCTGTTTTTT
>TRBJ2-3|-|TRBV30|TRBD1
CAWSVKGAGLGTDTQYF
TGTGCCTGGAGTGTAAAGGGGGCTGGACTGGGCACAGATACGCAGTATTTT
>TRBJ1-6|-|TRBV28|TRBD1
CASSFRTGNSYNSPLHF
TGTGCCAGCAGTTTCCGGACAGGCAACTCCTATAATTCACCCCTCCACTTT
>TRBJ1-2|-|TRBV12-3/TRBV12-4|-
CASSLDRVEGYTF
TGTGCCAGCAGTTTAGACCGGGTCGAAGGCTACACCTTC
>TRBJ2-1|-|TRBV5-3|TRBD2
CARSLEGGRAPEQFF
TGTGCCAGAAGCTTGGAAGGCGGGAGGGCCCCCGAGCAGTTCTTC
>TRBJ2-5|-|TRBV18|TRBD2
CASSPPGLAGTTAGETQYF
TGTGCCAGCTCACCACCTGGACTAGCGGGAACTACCGCCGGGGAGACCCAGTACTTC
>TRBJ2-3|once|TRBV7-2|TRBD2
CASSKRESADTQYF
TGTGCCAGCAGTAAGCGGGAGAGTGCAGATACGCAGTATTTT
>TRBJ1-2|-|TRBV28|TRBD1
CASSWTGNYGYTF
TGTGCCAGCAGCTGGACAGGGAACTATGGCTACACCTTC
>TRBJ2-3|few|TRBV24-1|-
CATMARSGTMSQYF
TGTGCCACCATGGCGCGGAGTGGGACAATGTCGCAGTATTTT
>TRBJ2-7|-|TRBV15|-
CATSRGGSTGEQYF
TGTGCCACCAGCAGAGGTGGGTCGACGGGCGAGCAGTACTTC
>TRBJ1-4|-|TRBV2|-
CASSGALNEKLFF
TGTGCCAGCAGTGGGGCGCTTAATGAAAAACTGTTTTTT
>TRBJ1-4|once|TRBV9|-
CASSARGTTNEKLFF
TGTGCCAGCAGCGCCCGGGGTACAACTAATGAAAAACTGTTTTTT
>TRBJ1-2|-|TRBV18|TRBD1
CASSMGTGGVYGYTF
TGTGCCAGCTCGATGGGGACAGGGGGCGTCTATGGCTACACCTTC
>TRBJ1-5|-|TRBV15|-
CATSRGAGVRNQPQHF
TGTGCCACCAGCAGAGGTGCAGGGGTTAGGAATCAGCCCCAGCATTTT
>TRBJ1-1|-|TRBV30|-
CAWSSQGNTEAFF
TGTGCCTGGAGTTCCCAGGGCAACACTGAAGCTTTCTTT
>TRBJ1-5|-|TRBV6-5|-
CASRLTSQGSQPQHF
TGTGCCAGCAGGCTTACGAGTCAGGGGAGTCAGCCCCAGCATTTT
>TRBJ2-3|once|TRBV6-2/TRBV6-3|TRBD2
CASSYWREKQYF
TGTGCCAGCAGTTACTGGCGGGAGAAGCAGTATTTT
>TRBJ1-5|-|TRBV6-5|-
CASTEREGGNQPQHF
TGTGCCAGCACCGAACGTGAGGGAGGCAATCAGCCCCAGCATTTT
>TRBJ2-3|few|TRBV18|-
CASSPSGTDLTDTQYF
TGTGCCAGCTCACCTAGCGGGACAGACCTTACAGATACGCAGTATTTT
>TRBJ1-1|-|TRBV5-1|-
CASSEQGQSGTEAFF
TGCGCCAGCAGCGAGCAGGGGCAGTCTGGCACTGAAGCTTTCTTT
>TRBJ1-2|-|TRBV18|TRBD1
CASSTGTGNYGYTF
TGTGCCAGCTCAACCGGGACAGGGAACTATGGCTACACCTTC
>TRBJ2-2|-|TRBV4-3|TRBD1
CASSQEGLVRTGNTGELFF
TGCGCCAGCAGCCAAGAAGGTTTAGTCAGGACAGGGAACACCGGGGAGCTGTTTTTT
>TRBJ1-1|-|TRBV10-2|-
CASRMVGRRNTEAFF
TGCGCCAGCAGGATGGTAGGGAGAAGGAACACTGAAGCTTTCTTT
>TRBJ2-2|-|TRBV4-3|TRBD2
CASSRGTSGWNTGELFF
TGCGCCAGCAGCCGCGGGACTAGCGGGTGGAACACCGGGGAGCTGTTTTTT
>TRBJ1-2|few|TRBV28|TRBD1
CASSTTGVNYGYTF
TGTGCCAGCAGTACGACAGGGGTCAACTATGGCTACACCTTC
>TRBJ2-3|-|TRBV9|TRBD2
CASSKGLAGNGWADTQYF
TGTGCCAGCAGCAAGGGACTAGCGGGAAACGGGTGGGCAGATACGCAGTATTTT
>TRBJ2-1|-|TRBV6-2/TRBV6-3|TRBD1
CASSYSTGVYNEQFF
TGTGCCAGCAGTTACTCGACAGGGGTTTACAATGAGCAGTTCTTC
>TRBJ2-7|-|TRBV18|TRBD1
CASSPGTGTGLVEQYF
TGTGCCAGCTCACCAGGAACCGGGACAGGCCTTGTCGAGCAGTACTTC